The 30 T cell receptor beta chains below come from one sample, sequenced in a study of human T cells and chemical hapten exposure. TCRdb called the RACE reads again in MiXCR, with one record for every CDR3 protein. The table lists 75,000 to 90,000 distinct CDR3 sequences, 11% of them singletons. Time point defined: patch test 3, about 24 weeks after DPC sensitization. Treatment reported: therapeutic diphenylcyclopropenone sensitization with weekly scalp DPC. Sequenced here: whole blood, sampled in connection with sensitization to the hapten diphenylcyclopropenone (DPC). The receptors here all came from a woman aged 50 to 60 with alopecia areata. Some clones in this sample may be carry-over from other donors' samples.

This clonotype was found many times. The V call is TRBV12-3 or TRBV12-4, the J call TRBJ1-5; D remains unclear. The CDR3 has 14 residues. The V end lost 6 bases, the J end lost 6 bases, and 15 bases lay between the germline ends. The CDR3 spells CASSHSAAGQPQHF. CDR3 coding DNA: TGTGCCAGCAGCCATAGTGCCGCTGGTCAGCCCCAGCATTTT.

The CDR3 is CSVAQGRETQYF. The CDR3 DNA reads as TGCAGCGTTGCCCAGGGGAGGGAGACCCAGTACTTC. The rearrangement links TRBV29-1 to TRBJ2-5, with D perhaps matching TRBD1 or TRBD2 (6 bases each). The germline V and J ends were trimmed by 4 bases and 5 bases, with 11 bases remaining between them. Germline CDR1 and CDR2: SQVTM and ANQGSEA. There are 12 residues in the CDR3.

This clonotype was recorded many times. The chain has TRBV5-6 and TRBJ2-5; the D is unclear. Trimming shortened V by 0 bases and J by 1 base, and 7 bases separated the two germline ends. CDR1 is SGHDT and CDR2 is YYEEEE in the germline V gene. The CDR3 runs 14 residues. The CDR3 coding sequence is TGTGCCAGCAGCTTGGGCCGCGGCCAAGAGACCCAGTACTTC. Translating gives CASSLGRGQETQYF.

This clonotype was seen only a few times. The chain is built from TRBV29-1 and TRBJ2-1, with D unresolved. This CDR3 contains 12 residues. The germline V gene has CDR1 SQVTM and CDR2 ANQGSEA. The CDR3 coding sequence is TGCAGTTGCCAGGAAGGGAAAAATGAGCAGTTCTTC. Protein: CSCQEGKNEQFF.

The sample holds a few counts of this clonotype. The rearrangement joins TRBV10-3 to TRBJ2-7; D uncertain. The V gene's germline CDR1 is ENHRY and CDR2 SYGVKD. The CDR3 extends over 14 amino acids. The V end lost 3 bases, the J end lost 1 base, and 10 bases lay between the germline ends. The CDR3 spells CAISDFGQSYEQYF. The CDR3 coding sequence is TGTGCCATCAGTGATTTCGGGCAGTCCTACGAGCAGTACTTC.

This chain links TRBV18 with TRBJ2-5; the D is unclear. V lost 0 bases to trimming and J lost 5 bases, with 7 bases between them. There are 13 residues in the CDR3. Germline V lookup: CDR1 KGHSH, CDR2 LQKENI. Written as DNA, the CDR3 is TGTGCCAGCTCACCACCGATCGAGGAGACCCAGTACTTC. This sequence encodes CASSPPIEETQYF.

This clonotype was observed a few times. The chain joins TRBV6-2 or TRBV6-3 to TRBJ2-1; 8 bases line up with TRBD1. Per the germline V gene, CDR1 is MNHEY and CDR2 is SVGEGT. Losses at the gene ends were 7 bases for V and 6 bases for J; bases not matched to a gene: 5. CDR3 length: 13 residues. As DNA, the CDR3 is TGTGCCAGCACGGACAGGGTTTTCAATGAGCAGTTCTTC. It specifies CASTDRVFNEQFF.

The genes are TRBV2 and TRBJ2-1; 9 bases fit TRBD1. The CDR3 loop spans 15 amino acids. The trim removed 5 bases at V and 2 bases at J, leaving 4 bases unmatched. From germline, CDR1 is SNHLY and CDR2 FYNNEI. CDR3 region: CASSPDRGAYNEQFF. CDR3 nucleotide sequence: TGTGCCAGCAGTCCGGACAGGGGTGCCTACAATGAGCAGTTCTTC.

This clonotype was counted a single time. The chain is built from TRBV12-3 or TRBV12-4 and TRBJ2-7; D is perhaps TRBD2 (6 bases). The CDR3 totals 14 residues. V lost 6 bases to trimming and J lost 4 bases, with 16 bases between them. Here the CDR3 DNA reads TGTGCCAGCAGAACCGGGACTGGCTCTTACGAGCAGTACTTC. Its translation is CASRTGTGSYEQYF.

The table lists this clonotype with a few counts. The rearrangement joins TRBV5-4 to TRBJ1-2; 9 nucleotides match TRBD1. Trimming removed 5 bases from V and 8 bases from J; junction bases left unmatched: 10. Looked up from germline, CDR1 is SGHNT and CDR2 is YYREEE (reference sequence). This CDR3 contains 14 residues. The CDR3 here is CASRPGTGNRGYTF. CDR3 in DNA: TGTGCCAGCAGACCAGGGACAGGGAATCGGGGCTACACCTTC.

This chain connects TRBV11-3 to TRBJ2-1; 9 positions agree with TRBD2. The V gene end was trimmed by 1 base and the J gene end by 7 bases; junction bases not matched to a gene: 8. The CDR3 covers 16 residues. Germline CDR1 reads SGHNT; CDR2 reads YENEEA. This CDR3 is CASSLAQGGRGNEQFF. DNA for the CDR3: TGTGCCAGCAGCTTAGCCCAAGGCGGGAGGGGTAATGAGCAGTTCTTC.

In its sample, this clonotype was seen a few times. The CDR3 DNA sequence: TGCAGTGCTACCGGGGGGCATGGGTACGAGCAGTACTTC. It translates to CSATGGHGYEQYF. The chain is built from TRBV20-1 and TRBJ2-7, with D perhaps TRBD2 (7 bases). This CDR3 is built from 13 residues. Germline V gene sequence: CDR1 DFQATT, CDR2 SNEGSKA (reference sequence). V lost 4 bases and J 4 bases, leaving 14 bases between the germline ends.

This sequence joins TRBV13 and TRBJ2-7; 7 bases are a match to TRBD1. Looked up from germline, CDR1 is PRHDT and CDR2 is FYEKMQ (reference sequence). CDR3 size: 18 residues. Losses at the gene ends were 5 bases for V and 3 bases for J; bases not matched to a gene: 19. In DNA form, the CDR3 reads TGTGCCAGCAGCGTGAAATCCCCATCCTCACAGGGGAGCTACGAGCAGTACTTC. As protein: CASSVKSPSSQGSYEQYF.

The chain recombines TRBV7-8 with TRBJ2-5; D gene unclear. The CDR3 contains 13 residues. The V end was cut by 5 bases, the J end by 7 bases, with 14 bases between. Germline V gene data show CDR1 as SGHVS and CDR2 as FQNEAQ. CDR3 in amino acids: CASSPSLDTTQYF. The CDR3 coding sequence is TGTGCCAGCAGCCCCTCCCTCGACACGACCCAGTACTTC. The variable domain in full, completed from reference TRBV7-8 and TRBJ2-5, reads GAGVSQSPRYKVAKRGQDVALRCDPISGHVSLFWYQQALGQGPEFLTYFQNEAQLDKSGLPSDRFFAERPEGSVSTLKIQRTQQEDSAVYLCASSPSLDTTQYFGPGTRLLVL.

The genes are TRBV24-1 and TRBJ1-2, with 12 bases aligning to TRBD1. After removal of 3 bases from V and 8 bases from J, the junction contained 6 bases not matched to a gene. The CDR3 loop spans 15 amino acids. CDR1 KGHDR and CDR2 SFDVKD come from the germline V gene. Here the CDR3 reads CATSDPGQGAAGYTF. Here the CDR3 DNA reads TGTGCCACCAGTGATCCGGGACAGGGGGCCGCCGGCTACACCTTC.

This clonotype was recorded a few times. The chain has TRBV20-1 and TRBJ2-1; 10 bases agree with TRBD2. Per the germline V gene, CDR1 is DFQATT and CDR2 is SNEGSKA (reference sequence). The CDR3 covers 14 residues. Unmatched junction bases numbered 5, after V lost 2 bases and J lost 7 bases. This chain's CDR3 is CSARRRGLANEQFF. The CDR3 DNA is TGCAGTGCTAGAAGGCGGGGACTAGCGAATGAGCAGTTCTTC.

This clonotype is medium-sized. This sequence joins TRBV11-3 and TRBJ2-2; unclear D gene. The V gene's germline CDR1 is SGHNT and CDR2 YENEEA. The V end was cut by 11 bases, the J end by 4 bases, with 11 bases between. The CDR3 runs 12 residues. The CDR3 protein is CAFRLGTGELFF. The CDR3 coding sequence is TGTGCCTTTCGACTGGGCACCGGGGAGCTGTTTTTT. The full variable domain, completed using reference TRBV11-3 and TRBJ2-2, is EAGVVQSPRYKIIEKKQPVAFWCNPISGHNTLYWYLQNLGQGPELLIRYENEEAVDDSQLPKDRFSAERLKGVDSTLKIQPAELGDSAVYLCAFRLGTGELFFGEGSRLTVL.

This clonotype was seen more than once but under ten times. The CDR3 sequence is CSVERGSEGEQYF. CDR3 DNA sequence: TGCAGCGTTGAAAGGGGGAGTGAAGGAGAGCAGTACTTC. The chain is built from TRBV29-1 and TRBJ2-7; tentatively, D is TRBD1 (6 bases). CDR3 length equals 13 residues. The V gene lost 2 bases and the J gene lost 7 bases, with 15 bases spanning the gap. Germline lookup yields CDR1 SQVTM and CDR2 ANQGSEA.

This clonotype was seen ten or more times. The chain is built from TRBV9 and TRBJ2-1; D is unresolved. The CDR3 consists of 11 residues. V lost 3 bases and J lost 7, with 5 bases in between. The V gene's germline CDR1 is SGDLS and CDR2 YYNGEE. This CDR3 reads CASSAVNEQFF. DNA of the CDR3: TGTGCCAGCAGCGCCGTTAATGAGCAGTTCTTC.

The sample holds many counts of this clonotype. The chain employs TRBV20-1 and TRBJ2-7; 10 positions agree with TRBD1. Germline CDR1 is DFQATT and CDR2 is SNEGSKA (reference sequence). This CDR3 comprises 13 residues. J lost 4 bases, V lost 5 bases, and 5 bases had no gene match. CDR3 sequence: CSASDRGRYEQYF. For the CDR3, the DNA is TGCAGTGCTTCAGACAGGGGGCGGTACGAGCAGTACTTC.

The chain carries TRBV20-1 and TRBJ2-1, with 8 bases aligning to TRBD2. In germline, CDR1 is DFQATT, CDR2 SNEGSKA (reference sequence). Losses at the gene ends were 3 bases for V and 8 bases for J; bases not matched to a gene: 9. The CDR3 spans 14 residues. The CDR3 reads CSARGTRGLDEQFF. The CDR3 nucleotides are TGCAGTGCTAGGGGGACTAGAGGTTTGGATGAGCAGTTCTTC.

The chain combines TRBV3-1 with TRBJ1-4; D remains unclear. Germline V gene data show CDR1 as LGHDT and CDR2 as YNNKEL (reference sequence). This CDR3 is 12 amino acids long. V lost 3 bases, J lost 3 bases, and 2 bases lay in between. The CDR3 DNA is TGTGCCAGCAGCCATGCTAATGAAAAACTGTTTTTT. It specifies CASSHANEKLFF.

This clonotype was picked up many times. This chain links TRBV5-1 with TRBJ2-5; 12 bases align to TRBD1. Germline-derived CDR1 and CDR2 are SGHRS and YFSETQ. CDR3 length: 17 residues. V was pared by 3 bases and J by 4 bases, with 10 bases of the junction left unmatched. The CDR3 spells CASSSGTGGRGAETQYF. The CDR3 DNA is TGCGCCAGCAGCTCCGGGACAGGGGGCCGTGGGGCAGAGACCCAGTACTTC.

This clonotype was seen only a few times. The chain joins TRBV12-3 or TRBV12-4 to TRBJ2-3; unclear D gene. This CDR3 spans 14 amino acids. Trimming took 1 base from V and 2 from J, leaving 7 bases between them. The CDR3 reads CASSLGSNTDTQYF. The CDR3 DNA reads as TGTGCCAGCAGTTTAGGCAGCAACACAGATACGCAGTATTTT.

This clonotype was seen only a few times. The chain is built from TRBV5-1 and TRBJ2-5; 9 nucleotides agree with TRBD1. CDR3 length: 16 residues. The germline gives CDR1 SGHRS, CDR2 YFSETQ. V lost 0 bases to trimming and J lost 4 bases; unmatched junction nucleotides: 7. The CDR3, as DNA: TGCGCCAGCAGCTTGGGCCCGGGACAGGGAGGAGAGACCCAGTACTTC. It yields the protein CASSLGPGQGGETQYF.

The rearrangement joins TRBV19 to TRBJ2-1; D may correspond to TRBD1 or TRBD2 (5 bases each). The V end lost 8 bases, the J end lost 8 bases, and 10 bases lay between the germline ends. The length of the CDR3 is 11 residues. Germline V gene sequence: CDR1 LNHDA, CDR2 SQIVND (reference sequence). The CDR3 DNA follows: TGTGCCAGTGGGACCTGGGATGAGCAGTTCTTC. Its translation is CASGTWDEQFF. Complete variable domain (other parts from reference TRBV19 and TRBJ2-1): DGGITQSPKYLFRKEGQNVTLSCEQNLNHDAMYWYRQDPGQGLRLIYYSQIVNDFQKGDIAEGYSVSREKKESFPLTVTSAQKNPTAFYLCASGTWDEQFFGPGTRLTVL.

This clonotype was observed many times. This sequence joins TRBV13 and TRBJ2-3; 11 bases align to TRBD2. Per the germline V gene, CDR1 is PRHDT and CDR2 is FYEKMQ (reference sequence). There are 15 residues in the CDR3. The J segment lost 4 bases and the V segment lost 5 bases, leaving 5 bases of the junction unmatched. The CDR3 here is CASSLTSGKADTQYF. In DNA form, the CDR3 reads TGTGCCAGCAGCCTGACTAGCGGGAAGGCAGATACGCAGTATTTT.

About this clonotype: This may come from a read error, since a much larger clone is one base off. The chain recombines TRBV6-2 or TRBV6-3 with TRBJ1-2; 9 bases fit TRBD1. J lost 3 bases, V lost 5 bases, and 10 bases had no gene match. The germline gives CDR1 MNHEY, CDR2 SVGEGT. The CDR3 is 16 residues long. Here the CDR3 reads CASSISGTGYDYGYTF. The CDR3 DNA is TGTGCCAGCAGTATCTCCGGGACAGGGTACGACTATGGCTACACCTTC.

The chain couples TRBV7-2 to TRBJ2-5; unclear D gene. Per germline, CDR1 SGHTA and CDR2 FQGNSA. This CDR3 is built from 14 residues. V gave up 5 bases and J gave up 2 bases, with 12 bases separating them. The DNA for the CDR3 is TGTGCCAGCAGCGAGGACGGGCCTCAAGAGACCCAGTACTTC. It yields the protein CASSEDGPQETQYF.

In its sample, this clonotype was seen many times. The CDR3 region has the DNA TGCGCCAGCAGTGACAGGGGGCCCTATGGCTACACCTTC. Encoded protein: CASSDRGPYGYTF. The chain recombines TRBV10-2 with TRBJ1-2; 8 bases match TRBD1. The CDR3 totals 13 residues. The germline V gene has CDR1 WSHSY and CDR2 SAAADI. The V and J ends lost 3 bases and 4 bases, in that order; junction bases with no gene match: 1.